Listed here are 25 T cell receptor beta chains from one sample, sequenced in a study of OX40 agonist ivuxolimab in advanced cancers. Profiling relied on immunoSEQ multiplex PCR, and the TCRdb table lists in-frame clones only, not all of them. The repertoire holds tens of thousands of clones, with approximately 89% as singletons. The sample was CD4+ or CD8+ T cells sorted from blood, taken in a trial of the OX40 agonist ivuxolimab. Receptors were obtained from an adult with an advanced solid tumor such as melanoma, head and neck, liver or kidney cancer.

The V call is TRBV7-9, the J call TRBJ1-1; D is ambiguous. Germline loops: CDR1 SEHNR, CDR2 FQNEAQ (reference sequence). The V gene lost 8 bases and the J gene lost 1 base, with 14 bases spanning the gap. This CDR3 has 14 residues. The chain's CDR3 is CASSAGSRNTEAFF. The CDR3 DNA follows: TGTGCCAGCTCGGCGGGATCTAGGAACACTGAAGCTTTCTTT.

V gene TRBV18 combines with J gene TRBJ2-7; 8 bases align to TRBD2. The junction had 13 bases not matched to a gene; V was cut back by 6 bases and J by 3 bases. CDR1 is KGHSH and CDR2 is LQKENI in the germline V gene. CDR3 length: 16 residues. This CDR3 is CASSPVGGETFYEQYF. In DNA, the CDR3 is TGTGCCAGCTCCCCCGTCGGGGGGGAAACCTTCTACGAGCAGTACTTC. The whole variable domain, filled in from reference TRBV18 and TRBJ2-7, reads NAGVMQNPRHLVRRRGQEARLRCSPMKGHSHVYWYRQLPEEGLKFMVYLQKENIIDESGMPKERFSAEFPKEGPSILRIQQVVRGDSAAYFCASSPVGGETFYEQYFGPGTRLTVT.

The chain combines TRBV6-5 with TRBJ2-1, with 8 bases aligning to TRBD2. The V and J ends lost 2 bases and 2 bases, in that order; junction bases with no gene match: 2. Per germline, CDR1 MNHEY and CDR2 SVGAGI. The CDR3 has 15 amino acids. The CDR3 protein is CASSYRGGPYNEQFF. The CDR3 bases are TGTGCCAGCAGTTACCGGGGGGGGCCCTACAATGAGCAGTTCTTC.

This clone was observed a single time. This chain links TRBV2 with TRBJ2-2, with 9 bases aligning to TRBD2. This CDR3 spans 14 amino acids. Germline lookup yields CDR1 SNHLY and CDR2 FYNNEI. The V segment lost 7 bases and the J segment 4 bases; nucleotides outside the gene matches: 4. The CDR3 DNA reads TGTGCCAGCATTGTGACTAGCGGCACCGGGGAGCTGTTTTTT. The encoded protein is CASIVTSGTGELFF.

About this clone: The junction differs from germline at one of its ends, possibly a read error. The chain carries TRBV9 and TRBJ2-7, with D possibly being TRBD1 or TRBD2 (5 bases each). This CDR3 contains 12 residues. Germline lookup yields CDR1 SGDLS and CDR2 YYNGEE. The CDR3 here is CASSVVRGAEDF. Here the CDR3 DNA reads TGTGCCAGCAGCGTAGTTCGGGGCGCAGAGGACTTC. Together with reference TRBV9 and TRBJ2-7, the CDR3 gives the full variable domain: DSGVTQTPKHLITATGQRVTLRCSPRSGDLSVYWYQQSLDQGLQFLIQYYNGEERAKGNILERFSAQQFPDLHSELNLSSLELGDSALYFCASSVVRGAEDFGPGTRLTVT.

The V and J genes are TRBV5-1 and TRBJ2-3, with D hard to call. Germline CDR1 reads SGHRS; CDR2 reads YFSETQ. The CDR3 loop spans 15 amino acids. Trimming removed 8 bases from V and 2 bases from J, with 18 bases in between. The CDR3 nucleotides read TGCGCCAGTAGAACAGTGTCCCTTCCCACAGATACGCAGTATTTT. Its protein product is CASRTVSLPTDTQYF.

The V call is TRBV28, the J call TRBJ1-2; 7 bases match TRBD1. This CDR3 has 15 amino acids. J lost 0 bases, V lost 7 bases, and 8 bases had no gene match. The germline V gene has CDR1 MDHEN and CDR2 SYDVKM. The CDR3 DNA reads TGTGCCAGCAAAGGGGCCGGGACAGCTAACTATGGCTACACCTTC. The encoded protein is CASKGAGTANYGYTF.

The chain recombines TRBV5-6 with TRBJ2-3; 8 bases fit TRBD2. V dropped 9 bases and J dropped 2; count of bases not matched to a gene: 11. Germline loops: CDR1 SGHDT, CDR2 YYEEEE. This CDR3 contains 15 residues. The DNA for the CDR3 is TGTGCCACCCTTCGGGCGGGAGGCGCCACAGATACGCAGTATTTT. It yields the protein CATLRAGGATDTQYF. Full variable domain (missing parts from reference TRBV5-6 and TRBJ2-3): DAGVTQSPTHLIKTRGQQVTLRCSPKSGHDTVSWYQQALGQGPQFIFQYYEEEERQRGNFPDRFSGHQFPNYSSELNVNALLLGDSALYLCATLRAGGATDTQYFGPGTRLTVL.

The CDR3: CASSSSLAGGLQETQYF. DNA for the CDR3: TGCGCCAGCAGTAGCTCACTAGCGGGAGGTCTACAAGAGACCCAGTACTTC. V and J are TRBV5-1 and TRBJ2-5; 12 nucleotides match TRBD2. The CDR3 has 17 amino acids. Trimming cost V 5 bases and J 2 bases; bases outside gene matches: 10. CDR1 is SGHRS and CDR2 is YFSETQ in the germline V gene.

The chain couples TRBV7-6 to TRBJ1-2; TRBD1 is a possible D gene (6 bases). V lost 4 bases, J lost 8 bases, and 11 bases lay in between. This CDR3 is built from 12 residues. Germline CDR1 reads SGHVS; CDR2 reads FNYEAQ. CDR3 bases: TGTGCCAGCAGCTCTCAGGGGCAGGGCTACACCTTC. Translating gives CASSSQGQGYTF.

The CDR3 protein is CASSSTLATNEKLFF. DNA for the CDR3: TGCGCCAGCAGCTCGACTCTGGCAACTAATGAAAAACTGTTTTTT. This chain connects TRBV4-3 to TRBJ1-4; D gene ambiguous. V dropped 5 bases and J dropped 0 bases, with 10 bases sitting between them. The CDR3 runs to 15 residues. The germline V gene encodes CDR1 LGHNA and CDR2 YSLEER.

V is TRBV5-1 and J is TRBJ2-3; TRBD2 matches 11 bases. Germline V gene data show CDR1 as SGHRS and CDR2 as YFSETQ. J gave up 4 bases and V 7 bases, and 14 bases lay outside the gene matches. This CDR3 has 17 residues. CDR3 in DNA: TGCGCCAGCCGACTAGCGGGAACCACCATCCCCTCAGATACGCAGTATTTT. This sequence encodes CASRLAGTTIPSDTQYF.

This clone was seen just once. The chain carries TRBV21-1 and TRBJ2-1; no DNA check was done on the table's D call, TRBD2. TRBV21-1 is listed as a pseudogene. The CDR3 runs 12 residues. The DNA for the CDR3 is TGTGCCAGCAGTTGGGGAGGGCATGAGCAGTTCTTC. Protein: CASSWGGHEQFF.

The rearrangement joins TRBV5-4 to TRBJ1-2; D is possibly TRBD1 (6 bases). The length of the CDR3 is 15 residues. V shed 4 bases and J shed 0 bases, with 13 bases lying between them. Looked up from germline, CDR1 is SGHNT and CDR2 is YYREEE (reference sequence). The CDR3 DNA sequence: TGTGCCAGCAGCCGAGGGACATCCACTAACTATGGCTACACCTTC. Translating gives CASSRGTSTNYGYTF.

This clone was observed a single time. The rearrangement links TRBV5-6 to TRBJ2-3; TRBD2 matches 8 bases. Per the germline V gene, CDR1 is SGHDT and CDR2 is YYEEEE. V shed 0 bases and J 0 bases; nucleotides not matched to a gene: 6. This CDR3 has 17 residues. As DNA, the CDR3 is TGTGCCAGCAGCTTGGGGTCTAGCGGGTTGAGCACAGATACGCAGTATTTT. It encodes CASSLGSSGLSTDTQYF. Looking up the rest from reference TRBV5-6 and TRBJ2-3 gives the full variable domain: DAGVTQSPTHLIKTRGQQVTLRCSPKSGHDTVSWYQQALGQGPQFIFQYYEEEERQRGNFPDRFSGHQFPNYSSELNVNALLLGDSALYLCASSLGSSGLSTDTQYFGPGTRLTVL.

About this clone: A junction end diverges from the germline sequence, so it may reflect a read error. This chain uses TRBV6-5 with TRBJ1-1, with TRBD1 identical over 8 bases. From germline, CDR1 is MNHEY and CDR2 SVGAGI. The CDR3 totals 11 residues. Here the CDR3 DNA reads TGTGCCAGCAGTAACGGACAGGGTACGGTCTTT. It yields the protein CASSNGQGTVF.

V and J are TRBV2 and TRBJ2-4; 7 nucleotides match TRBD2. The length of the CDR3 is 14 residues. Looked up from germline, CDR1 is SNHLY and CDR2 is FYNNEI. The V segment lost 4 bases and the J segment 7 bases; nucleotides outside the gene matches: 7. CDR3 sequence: CASSGEGRVNIQYF. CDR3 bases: TGTGCCAGCAGTGGGGAGGGCAGGGTCAACATTCAGTACTTC.

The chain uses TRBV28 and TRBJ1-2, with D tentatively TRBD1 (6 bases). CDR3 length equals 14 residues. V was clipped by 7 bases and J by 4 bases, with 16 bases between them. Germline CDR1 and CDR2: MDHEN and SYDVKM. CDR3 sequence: CASTTPGVFYGYTF. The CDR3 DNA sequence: TGTGCCAGCACCACTCCAGGGGTGTTCTATGGCTACACCTTC.

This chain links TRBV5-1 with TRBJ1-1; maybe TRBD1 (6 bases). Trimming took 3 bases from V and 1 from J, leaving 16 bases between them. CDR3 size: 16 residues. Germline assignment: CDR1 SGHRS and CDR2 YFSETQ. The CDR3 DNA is TGCGCCAGCAGCTGGGGCTTGGGACAAGAGAACACTGAAGCTTTCTTT. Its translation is CASSWGLGQENTEAFF.

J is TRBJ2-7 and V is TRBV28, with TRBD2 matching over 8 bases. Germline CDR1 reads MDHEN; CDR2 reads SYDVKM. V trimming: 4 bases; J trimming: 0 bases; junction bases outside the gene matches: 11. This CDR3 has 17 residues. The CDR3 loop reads CASSSYLTSGSSYEQYF. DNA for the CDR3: TGTGCCAGCAGTTCTTACCTAACTAGCGGCTCCTCCTACGAGCAGTACTTC.

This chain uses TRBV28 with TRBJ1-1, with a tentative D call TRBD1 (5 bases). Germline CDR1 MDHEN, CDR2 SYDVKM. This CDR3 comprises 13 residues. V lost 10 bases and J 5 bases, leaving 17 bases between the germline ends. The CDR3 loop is CATLTPGGTEAFF. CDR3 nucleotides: TGTGCCACCCTTACCCCGGGGGGAACTGAAGCTTTCTTT.

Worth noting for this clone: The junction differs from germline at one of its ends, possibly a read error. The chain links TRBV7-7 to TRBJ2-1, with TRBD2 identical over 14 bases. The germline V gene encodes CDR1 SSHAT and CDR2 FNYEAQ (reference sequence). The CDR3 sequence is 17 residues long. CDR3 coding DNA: TGTGCTAGCAGCCATGGACTAGCGGGGGGCCCGTACAATGAGCAGTTCTTC. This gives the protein CASSHGLAGGPYNEQFF.

The CDR3 is CASSPRTSGSNIQYF. CDR3 DNA: TGTGCCAGCAGTCCGCGGACTAGCGGATCAAACATTCAGTACTTC. The chain combines TRBV6-5 with TRBJ2-4; TRBD2 matches 10 bases. V dropped 5 bases and J dropped 6; count of bases not matched to a gene: 7. The CDR3 has 15 residues. Germline V CDR1 and CDR2: MNHEY, SVGAGI.

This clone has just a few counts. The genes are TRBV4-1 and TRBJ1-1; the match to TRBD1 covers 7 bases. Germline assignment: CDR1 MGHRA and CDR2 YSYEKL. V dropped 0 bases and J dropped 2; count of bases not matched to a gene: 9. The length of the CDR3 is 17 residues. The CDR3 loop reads CASSQESRTGGNTEAFF. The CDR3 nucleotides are TGCGCCAGCAGCCAAGAGTCGCGGACAGGAGGAAACACTGAAGCTTTCTTT.

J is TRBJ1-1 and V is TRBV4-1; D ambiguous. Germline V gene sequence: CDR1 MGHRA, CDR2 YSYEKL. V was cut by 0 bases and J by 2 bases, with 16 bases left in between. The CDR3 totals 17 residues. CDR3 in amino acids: CASSQERSVRANTEAFF. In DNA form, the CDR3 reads TGCGCCAGCAGCCAAGAAAGGTCGGTAAGGGCCAACACTGAAGCTTTCTTT.